The 31 T cell receptor beta chains below come from one sample, sequenced in a study of T cell repertoires in cytomegalovirus infection. TCRdb called the reads again in MiXCR, with one record for every CDR3 protein. The data show nearly 550,000 distinct CDR3 sequences, 15% to 20% seen once. Material for sequencing was CD8+ T cells from PBMCs. These receptors were obtained from a human donor in good health (CMV status not recorded). Some clones in this sample may be carry-over from other donors' samples.

J is TRBJ2-3 and V is TRBV7-9; D might be TRBD2 (5 bases). The CDR3 runs 14 residues. The germline V gene encodes CDR1 SEHNR and CDR2 FQNEAQ (reference sequence). V lost 5 bases and J 5 bases, leaving 14 bases between the germline ends. The CDR3 nucleotides read TGTGCCAGCAGCATAATAACTAGGGTAGATACGCAGTATTTT. Its protein product is CASSIITRVDTQYF.

The rearrangement joins TRBV4-2 to TRBJ1-1; D not resolved. Trimming shortened V by 0 bases and J by 0 bases, and 11 bases separated the two germline ends. The V gene's germline CDR1 is LGHNA and CDR2 YNFKEQ. The CDR3 runs to 16 residues. This CDR3 reads CASSQEQSVMNTEAFF. CDR3 DNA: TGTGCCAGCAGCCAAGAGCAATCGGTAATGAACACTGAAGCTTTCTTT.

The genes are TRBV5-4 and TRBJ2-4; 7 bases align to TRBD1. Looked up from germline, CDR1 is SGHNT and CDR2 is YYREEE (reference sequence). CDR3 size: 17 residues. V shed 1 base and J 0 bases; nucleotides not matched to a gene: 7. The chain's CDR3 is CASSLYDRAVAKNIQYF. In nucleotides, the CDR3 is TGTGCCAGCAGCTTGTATGACAGGGCCGTAGCCAAAAACATTCAGTACTTC.

This sequence joins TRBV5-1 and TRBJ2-2; 10 nucleotides match TRBD1. V lost 4 bases and J lost 0; bases outside the gene matches: 6. CDR1 and CDR2 from the germline V gene are SGHRS and YFSETQ. CDR3 length equals 17 residues. The CDR3 DNA reads as TGCGCCAGCAGCCGGACAGGGGGTATCGCGAACACCGGGGAGCTGTTTTTT. It is translated as CASSRTGGIANTGELFF. The full variable domain, completed using reference TRBV5-1 and TRBJ2-2, is KAGVTQTPRYLIKTRGQQVTLSCSPISGHRSVSWYQQTPGQGLQFLFEYFSETQRNKGNFPGRFSGRQFSNSRSEMNVSTLELGDSALYLCASSRTGGIANTGELFFGEGSRLTVL.

Note on this clonotype: Being one base from a much bigger clone, this may be a read error. The V gene is TRBV7-4, the J gene TRBJ1-2, with unresolved D. The CDR3 sequence is 13 residues long. The V gene's germline CDR1 is SGHVT and CDR2 SQSDAQ. The DNA for the CDR3 is TGTGTCAGCAGCTTAGACGGGCCCTATGGCTACACCTTC. It yields the protein CVSSLDGPYGYTF.

This clonotype has a handful of counts. The genes are TRBV15 and TRBJ1-5; TRBD1 aligns across 7 bases. The germline V gene has CDR1 LNHNV and CDR2 YYDKDF (reference sequence). The CDR3 sequence is 15 residues long. V was pared by 2 bases and J by 3 bases, with 4 bases of the junction left unmatched. The CDR3 loop reads CATSRSGQANQPQHF. The CDR3 nucleotides are TGTGCCACCAGCAGATCAGGACAGGCCAATCAGCCCCAGCATTTT.

The V gene is TRBV4-1, the J gene TRBJ1-4, with a tentative D call TRBD1 (5 bases). Between the trimmed V and J ends, which lost 1 base and 4 bases, there was a span of 10 bases. Per the germline V gene, CDR1 is MGHRA and CDR2 is YSYEKL. CDR3 length: 15 residues. CDR3 sequence: CASSQGGVGNEKLFF. As DNA, the CDR3 is TGCGCCAGCAGCCAAGGGGGGGTCGGTAATGAAAAACTGTTTTTT.

This clonotype occurred a few times. V usage is TRBV27 and J usage is TRBJ1-2, with 9 bases identical to TRBD1. V lost 6 bases, J lost 4 bases, and 9 bases stayed unmatched. The germline gives CDR1 MNHEY, CDR2 SMNVEV (reference sequence). The CDR3 has 15 amino acids. The CDR3: CASSFLRDRAYGYTF. For the CDR3, the DNA is TGTGCCAGCAGCTTCTTGCGGGACAGGGCCTATGGCTACACCTTC.

The chain couples TRBV5-1 to TRBJ2-7; TRBD1 matches 7 bases. The CDR3 has 15 amino acids. Germline loops: CDR1 SGHRS, CDR2 YFSETQ. Trimming took 4 bases from V and 3 from J; bases not matched to a gene: 10. The CDR3: CASSGQGDRGYEQYF. The CDR3 nucleotides are TGCGCCAGCAGCGGGCAGGGGGATCGGGGCTACGAGCAGTACTTC.

The DNA of the CDR3 is TGTGCCAGCAGTTTGTTGCACGCGTTAGAGCAGTTCTTC. It yields the protein CASSLLHALEQFF. This sequence joins TRBV28 and TRBJ2-1, with unresolved D. V was trimmed by 3 bases and J by 10 bases, leaving 13 bases between them. The CDR3 consists of 13 residues. Germline values: CDR1 MDHEN, CDR2 SYDVKM.

As concerns this clonotype: A much larger clone lies one base from this, so it may be a read error. The V gene is TRBV11-2, the J gene TRBJ1-1, with D unclear. In germline, CDR1 is SGHAT, CDR2 FQNNGV. This CDR3 has 13 amino acids. The CDR3 loop is CASSLGRSTEGFF. The CDR3 coding sequence is TGTGCCAGCAGCTTAGGGCGGTCCACTGAAGGTTTCTTT.

V usage is TRBV6-8 and J usage is TRBJ1-4; D gene unclear. CDR3 size: 14 residues. Germline values: CDR1 MNHGY, CDR2 SAAAGT. With 6 bases removed from V and 7 bases from J, the gap between germline ends came to 15 bases. CDR3 sequence (DNA): TGTGCCAGCAGCACGACCGTCGAGAGTGAAAAACTGTTTTTT. Encoded protein: CASSTTVESEKLFF.

V is TRBV4-1 and J is TRBJ2-3; D possibly corresponds to TRBD2 (7 bases). CDR1 and CDR2 from the germline V gene are MGHRA and YSYEKL. The V gene lost 1 base and the J gene lost 3 bases, with 23 bases spanning the gap. The CDR3 is 19 amino acids. The CDR3 is CASSQGGGGGPGATDTQYF. The CDR3 DNA follows: TGCGCCAGCAGCCAAGGAGGGGGGGGGGGTCCCGGGGCTACAGATACGCAGTATTTT.

V and J are TRBV9 and TRBJ2-7, with a possible D match to TRBD2 (6 bases). V gave up 3 bases and J gave up 1 base, with 11 bases separating them. The V gene's germline CDR1 is SGDLS and CDR2 YYNGEE. There are 14 residues in the CDR3. For the CDR3, the DNA is TGTGCCAGCAGCGCCTACGGGGGATCCTACGAGCAGTACTTC. It encodes CASSAYGGSYEQYF.

For this clonotype: A single base separates this from a much larger clone, so it may be a read error. This chain uses TRBV7-9 with TRBJ1-2; D may be TRBD1 (6 bases). V gave up 8 bases and J gave up 4 bases, with 11 bases separating them. Germline CDR1 SEHNR, CDR2 FQNEAQ (reference sequence). The CDR3 loop spans 12 amino acids. CDR3: CASRSGAYGYTF. The CDR3 DNA reads as TGTGCCAGCCGCTCAGGGGCCTATGGCTACACCTTC.

This clonotype occurred many times. The genes are TRBV12-3 or TRBV12-4 and TRBJ2-4, with D perhaps TRBD2 (5 bases). The V gene lost 3 bases and the J gene lost 3 bases, with 12 bases spanning the gap. The CDR3 length is 15 residues. CDR3 sequence reads: CASSFRDVDKNIQYF. The CDR3 DNA sequence: TGTGCCAGCAGTTTTCGGGATGTGGACAAAAACATTCAGTACTTC.

This clonotype was counted a few times. V is TRBV4-2 and J is TRBJ2-7; D possibly uses TRBD1 or TRBD2 (5 bases each). Trimming removed 1 base from V and 0 bases from J, with 22 bases in between. Germline CDR1 is LGHNA and CDR2 is YNFKEQ. This CDR3 has 19 amino acids. The CDR3 is CASSQVLGRKGSGSYEQYF. CDR3 in DNA: TGTGCCAGCAGCCAAGTTTTGGGGAGAAAGGGGTCGGGCTCCTACGAGCAGTACTTC.

The sample holds many counts of this clonotype. V usage is TRBV4-1 and J usage is TRBJ1-4; 10 bases match TRBD1. The germline V gene has CDR1 MGHRA and CDR2 YSYEKL. J gave up 11 bases and V 1 base, and 22 bases lay outside the gene matches. The CDR3 runs to 20 residues. CDR3 DNA sequence: TGCGCCAGCAGCCAAGCCTCACCCGGGACAGGGGTTCCGCAATGGGAGAAACTGTTTTTT. It specifies CASSQASPGTGVPQWEKLFF.

In this sample, this clonotype turned up a few times. The J gene is TRBJ2-1, the V gene TRBV3-1; TRBD2 matches at 7 bases. Germline lookup yields CDR1 LGHDT and CDR2 YNNKEL (reference sequence). V was clipped by 0 bases and J by 4 bases; unmatched bases: 9. There are 17 residues in the CDR3. The CDR3 DNA follows: TGTGCCAGCAGCCAAGAGAGGGCTAGCGGAGGGTACAATGAGCAGTTCTTC. Translation gives CASSQERASGGYNEQFF.

This sequence joins TRBV2 and TRBJ1-2, with D perhaps matching TRBD1 (6 bases). Germline V gene lookup returns CDR1 SNHLY and CDR2 FYNNEI. CDR3 length: 12 amino acids. The ends were cut back, 8 bases at V and 4 bases at J, with 11 bases in the middle. DNA for the CDR3: TGTGCCAGCGAGGGGGAGACCTATGGCTACACCTTC. Its protein product is CASEGETYGYTF.

J is TRBJ1-1 and V is TRBV2; 7 positions agree with TRBD1. V was pared by 6 bases and J by 3 bases, with 7 bases of the junction left unmatched. The germline gives CDR1 SNHLY, CDR2 FYNNEI. CDR3 size: 14 residues. The CDR3 coding sequence is TGTGCCAGCAGCACTATCCAGGGGGACACTGAAGCTTTCTTT. Its translation: CASSTIQGDTEAFF.

In its sample, this clonotype was seen a few times. A much larger clone differs from this one at a single base, so this may be a read error. The rearrangement uses TRBV6-5 and TRBJ1-1; D unresolved. This CDR3 comprises 13 residues. Germline CDR1 MNHEY, CDR2 SVGAGI. V was cut by 0 bases and J by 6 bases, with 8 bases left in between. CDR3 sequence reads: CASSYSPDAEAFF. The CDR3 nucleotides read TGTGCCAGCAGTTACTCTCCGGACGCTGAAGCTTTCTTT.

This clonotype was picked up a small number of times. The rearrangement uses TRBV29-1 and TRBJ2-6; maybe TRBD1 (5 bases). The CDR3 extends over 18 amino acids. The V gene lost 0 bases and the J gene lost 2 bases, with 17 bases spanning the gap. The V gene's germline CDR1 is SQVTM and CDR2 ANQGSEA. The DNA of the CDR3 is TGCAGCGTTGAAGAACCCCCCCTCGCAGGGCCTGGGGCCAACGTCCTGACTTTC. Translation gives CSVEEPPLAGPGANVLTF. Based on the CDR3 plus reference TRBV29-1 and TRBJ2-6, the full variable domain is SAVISQKPSRDICQRGTSLTIQCQVDSQVTMMFWYRQQPGQSLTLIATANQGSEATYESGFVIDKFPISRPNLTFSTLTVSNMSPEDSSIYLCSVEEPPLAGPGANVLTFGAGSRLTVL.

This clonotype was counted at least ten times. The CDR3 loop is CASSLALENEQFF. The CDR3, as DNA: TGTGCCAGCAGCTTAGCGCTGGAAAATGAGCAGTTCTTC. The rearrangement joins TRBV7-2 to TRBJ2-1; D is undetermined. V shed 0 bases and J shed 7 bases, with 7 bases lying between them. Germline values: CDR1 SGHTA, CDR2 FQGNSA. The CDR3 has 13 residues.

This clonotype was detected ten times or more. This chain connects TRBV12-3 or TRBV12-4 to TRBJ1-1, with 10 bases identical to TRBD1. The CDR3 has 14 residues. V shed 4 bases, J shed 4 bases, and the junction held 3 bases outside the gene matches. The CDR3 region is CASSSRTGGTEAFF. DNA for the CDR3: TGTGCCAGCAGTTCCAGGACAGGGGGCACTGAAGCTTTCTTT.

This clonotype was seen more than once but under ten times. This chain joins TRBV5-1 and TRBJ2-5, with 9 bases lining up with TRBD1. The CDR3 has 16 amino acids. CDR1 and CDR2 from the germline V gene are SGHRS and YFSETQ. J gave up 5 bases and V 3 bases, and 11 bases lay outside the gene matches. The CDR3 region has the DNA TGCGCCAGCAGCTCCCGCCGGGACAGGGAACGCGAGACCCAGTACTTC. This gives the protein CASSSRRDRERETQYF.

In its sample, this clonotype was seen many times. The chain recombines TRBV4-1 with TRBJ1-2; tentatively, D is TRBD1 (5 bases). The CDR3 is made up of 16 amino acids. Germline V gives CDR1 MGHRA, CDR2 YSYEKL. Trimming left V 4 bases short and J 3 bases short, with 18 bases between. CDR3 residues: CASSPRSRRDDYGYTF. For the CDR3, the DNA is TGCGCCAGCAGCCCCCGGTCCAGGCGGGACGACTATGGCTACACCTTC.

V gene TRBV20-1 combines with J gene TRBJ2-1, with D possibly matching TRBD1 (6 bases). CDR3 length: 15 residues. With 0 bases removed from V and 3 bases from J, the gap between germline ends came to 12 bases. Germline assignment: CDR1 DFQATT and CDR2 SNEGSKA (reference sequence). For the CDR3, the DNA is TGCAGTGCTAGAGATAACCAGGGGCTCTACAATGAGCAGTTCTTC. It translates to CSARDNQGLYNEQFF.

This chain connects TRBV4-1 to TRBJ1-1; D remains ambiguous. Deletions cut 0 bases from V and 4 bases from J, with 12 bases between. This CDR3 is 15 amino acids long. Looked up from germline, CDR1 is MGHRA and CDR2 is YSYEKL. CDR3 protein: CASSQDLAGSTEAFF. CDR3 nucleotide sequence: TGCGCCAGCAGCCAAGATCTTGCAGGATCCACTGAAGCTTTCTTT.

In this sample, this clonotype turned up many times. V is TRBV4-1 and J is TRBJ1-1, with 11 bases lining up with TRBD1. CDR1 is MGHRA, CDR2 YSYEKL, per germline. The CDR3 length is 17 residues. With 3 bases clipped from V and 0 bases from J, the junction kept 6 bases outside the gene matches. The CDR3 sequence: CASSHPRDRGMNTEAFF. The CDR3 DNA reads as TGCGCCAGCAGCCATCCCCGGGACAGGGGGATGAACACTGAAGCTTTCTTT.

This clonotype appeared many times. Written as DNA, the CDR3 is TGCAGTGCTGGCCAGGGGGAGTCCTATAATTCACCCCTCCACTTT. The encoded protein is CSAGQGESYNSPLHF. This chain uses TRBV20-1 with TRBJ1-6; 7 nucleotides line up with TRBD1. Germline CDR1 DFQATT, CDR2 SNEGSKA (reference sequence). CDR3 length: 15 amino acids. V lost 5 bases, J lost 1 base, and 5 bases stayed unmatched.